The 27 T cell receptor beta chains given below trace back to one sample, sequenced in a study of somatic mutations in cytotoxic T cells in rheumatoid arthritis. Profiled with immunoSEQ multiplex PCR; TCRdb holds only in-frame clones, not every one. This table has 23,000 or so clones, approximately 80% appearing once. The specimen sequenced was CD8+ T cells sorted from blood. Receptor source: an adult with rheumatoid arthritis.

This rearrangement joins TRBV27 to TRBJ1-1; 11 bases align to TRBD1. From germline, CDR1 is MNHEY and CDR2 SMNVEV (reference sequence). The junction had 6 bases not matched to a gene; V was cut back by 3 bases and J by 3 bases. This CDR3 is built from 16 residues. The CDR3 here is CASSFGQGAGDTEAFF. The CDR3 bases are TGTGCCAGCAGTTTTGGACAGGGGGCGGGGGACACTGAAGCTTTCTTT.

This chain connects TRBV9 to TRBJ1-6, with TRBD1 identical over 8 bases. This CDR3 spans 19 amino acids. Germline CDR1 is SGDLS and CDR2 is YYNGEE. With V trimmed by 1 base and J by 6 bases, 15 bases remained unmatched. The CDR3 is CASSVNPSRQGASNSPLHF. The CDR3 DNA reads TGTGCCAGCAGCGTAAATCCGTCTAGGCAGGGGGCGAGTAATTCACCCCTCCACTTT.

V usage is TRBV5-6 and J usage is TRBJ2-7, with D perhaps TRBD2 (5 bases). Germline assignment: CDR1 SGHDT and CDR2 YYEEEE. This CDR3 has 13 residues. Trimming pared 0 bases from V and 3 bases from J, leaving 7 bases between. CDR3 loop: CASSLGGYYEQYF. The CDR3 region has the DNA TGTGCCAGCAGCTTGGGAGGGTACTACGAGCAGTACTTC.

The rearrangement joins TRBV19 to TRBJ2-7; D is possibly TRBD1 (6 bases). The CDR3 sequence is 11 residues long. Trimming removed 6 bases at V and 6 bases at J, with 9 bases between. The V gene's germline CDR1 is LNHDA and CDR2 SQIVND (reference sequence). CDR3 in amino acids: CASRTGFEQYF. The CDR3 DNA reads TGTGCCAGTAGAACAGGGTTCGAGCAGTACTTC.

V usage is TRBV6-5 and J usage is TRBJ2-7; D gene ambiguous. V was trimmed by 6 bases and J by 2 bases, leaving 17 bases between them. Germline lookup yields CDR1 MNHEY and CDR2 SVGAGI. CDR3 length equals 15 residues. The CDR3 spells CASRSVRTGTYEQYF. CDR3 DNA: TGTGCCAGCAGATCCGTAAGAACTGGAACCTACGAGCAGTACTTC.

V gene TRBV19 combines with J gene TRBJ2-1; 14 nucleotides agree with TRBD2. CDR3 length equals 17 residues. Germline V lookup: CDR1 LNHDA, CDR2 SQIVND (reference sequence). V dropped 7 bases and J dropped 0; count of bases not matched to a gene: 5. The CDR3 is CASKATSGGVSYNEQFF. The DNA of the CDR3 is TGTGCCAGTAAGGCGACTAGCGGGGGGGTCTCCTACAATGAGCAGTTCTTC. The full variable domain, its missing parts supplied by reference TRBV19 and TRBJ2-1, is DGGITQSPKYLFRKEGQNVTLSCEQNLNHDAMYWYRQDPGQGLRLIYYSQIVNDFQKGDIAEGYSVSREKKESFPLTVTSAQKNPTAFYLCASKATSGGVSYNEQFFGPGTRLTVL.

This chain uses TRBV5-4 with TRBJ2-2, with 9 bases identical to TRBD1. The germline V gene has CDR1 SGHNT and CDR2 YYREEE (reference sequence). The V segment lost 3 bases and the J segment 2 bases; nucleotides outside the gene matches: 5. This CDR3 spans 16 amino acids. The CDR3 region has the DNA TGTGCCAGCAGCTCCCCGGGACAGGGTAACACCGGGGAGCTGTTTTTT. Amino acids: CASSSPGQGNTGELFF. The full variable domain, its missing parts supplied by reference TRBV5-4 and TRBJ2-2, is ETGVTQSPTHLIKTRGQQVTLRCSSQSGHNTVSWYQQALGQGPQFIFQYYREEENGRGNFPPRFSGLQFPNYSSELNVNALELDDSALYLCASSSPGQGNTGELFFGEGSRLTVL.

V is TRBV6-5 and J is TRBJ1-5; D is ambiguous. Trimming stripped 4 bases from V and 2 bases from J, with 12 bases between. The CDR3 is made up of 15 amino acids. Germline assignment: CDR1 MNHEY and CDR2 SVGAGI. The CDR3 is CASSLSGRGNQPQHF. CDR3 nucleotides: TGTGCCAGCAGTTTATCTGGTCGTGGCAATCAGCCCCAGCATTTT.

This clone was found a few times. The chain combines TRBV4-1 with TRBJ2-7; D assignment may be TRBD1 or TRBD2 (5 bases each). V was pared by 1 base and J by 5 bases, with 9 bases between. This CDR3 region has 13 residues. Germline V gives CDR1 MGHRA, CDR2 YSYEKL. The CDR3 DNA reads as TGCGCCAGCAGCCAAGTATTGGGGGACGAGCAGTACTTC. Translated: CASSQVLGDEQYF.

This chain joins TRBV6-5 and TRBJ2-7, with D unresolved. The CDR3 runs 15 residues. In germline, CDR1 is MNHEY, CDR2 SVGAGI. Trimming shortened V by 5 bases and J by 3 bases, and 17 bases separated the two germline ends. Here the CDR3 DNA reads TGTGCCAGCAGTAATCCCGATGACCACTACTACGAGCAGTACTTC. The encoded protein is CASSNPDDHYYEQYF.

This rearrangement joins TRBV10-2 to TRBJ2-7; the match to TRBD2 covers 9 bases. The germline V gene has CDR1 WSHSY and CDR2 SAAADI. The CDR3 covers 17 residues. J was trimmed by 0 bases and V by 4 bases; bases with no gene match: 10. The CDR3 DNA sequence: TGCGCCAGCAGTGTTTTCCTGGGCGGGGGGGGCTCCTACGAGCAGTACTTC. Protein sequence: CASSVFLGGGGSYEQYF.

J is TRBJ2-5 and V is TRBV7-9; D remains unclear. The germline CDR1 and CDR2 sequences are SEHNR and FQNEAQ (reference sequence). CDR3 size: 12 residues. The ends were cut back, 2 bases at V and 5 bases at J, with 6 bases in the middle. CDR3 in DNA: TGTGCCAGCAGCTTATCTCGGGAGACCCAGTACTTC. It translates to CASSLSRETQYF.

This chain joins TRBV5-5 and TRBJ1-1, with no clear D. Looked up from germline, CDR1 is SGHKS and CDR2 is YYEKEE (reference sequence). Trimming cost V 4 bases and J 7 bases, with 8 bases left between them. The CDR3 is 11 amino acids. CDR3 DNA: TGTGCCAGCAGCAGGGTTTTTGAAGCTTTCTTT. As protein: CASSRVFEAFF.

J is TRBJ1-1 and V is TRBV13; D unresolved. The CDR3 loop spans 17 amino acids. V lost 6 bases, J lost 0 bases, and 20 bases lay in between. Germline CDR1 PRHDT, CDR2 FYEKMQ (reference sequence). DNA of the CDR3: TGTGCCAGCAGATCGGATGTGGTTCCCCTCATGAACACTGAAGCTTTCTTT. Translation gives CASRSDVVPLMNTEAFF.

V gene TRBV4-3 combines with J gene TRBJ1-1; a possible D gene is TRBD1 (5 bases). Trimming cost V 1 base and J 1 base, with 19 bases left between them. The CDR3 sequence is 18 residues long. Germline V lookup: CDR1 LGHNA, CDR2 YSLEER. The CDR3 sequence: CASSQGPPGQFGNTEAFF. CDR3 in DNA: TGCGCCAGCAGCCAAGGGCCCCCAGGGCAGTTCGGGAACACTGAAGCTTTCTTT.

As DNA, the CDR3 is TGCAGCGTTGAGTCGGGTCGGCAGGGGGCCGGCTACGAGCAGTACTTC. As protein: CSVESGRQGAGYEQYF. The chain carries TRBV29-1 and TRBJ2-7; TRBD1 agrees at 8 bases. Trimming at V came to 3 bases and at J to 3 bases, leaving 13 bases not matched to a gene. Germline lookup yields CDR1 SQVTM and CDR2 ANQGSEA. The CDR3 has 16 residues.

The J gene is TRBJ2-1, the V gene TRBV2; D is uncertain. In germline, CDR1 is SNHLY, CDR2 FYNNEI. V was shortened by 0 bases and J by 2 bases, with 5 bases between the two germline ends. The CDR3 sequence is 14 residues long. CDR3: CASSEAPAYNEQFF. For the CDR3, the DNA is TGTGCCAGCAGTGAAGCGCCCGCCTACAATGAGCAGTTCTTC.

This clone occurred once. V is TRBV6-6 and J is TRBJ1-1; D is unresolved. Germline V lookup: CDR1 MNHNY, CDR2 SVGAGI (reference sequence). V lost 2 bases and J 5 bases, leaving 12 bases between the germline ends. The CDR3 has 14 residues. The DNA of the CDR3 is TGTGCCAGCAGTTACCCCCTAGAGCGGACTGAAGCTTTCTTT. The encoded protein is CASSYPLERTEAFF.

The CDR3 DNA is TGCGCCAGCAGCCAGCTCCCCGCTAGCGGGGGGGCATTTAATGAGCAGTTCTTC. Translation: CASSQLPASGGAFNEQFF. J is TRBJ2-1 and V is TRBV4-1, with 12 bases lining up with TRBD2. CDR3 length: 18 amino acids. With 3 bases clipped from V and 7 bases from J, the junction kept 13 bases outside the gene matches. CDR1 and CDR2 from the germline V gene are MGHRA and YSYEKL.

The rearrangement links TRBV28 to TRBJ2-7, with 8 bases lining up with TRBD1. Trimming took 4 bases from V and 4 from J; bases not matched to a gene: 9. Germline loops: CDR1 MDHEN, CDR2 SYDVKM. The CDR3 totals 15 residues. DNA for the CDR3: TGTGCCAGCAGTTCATCACAGGGGGGACCTTACGAGCAGTACTTC. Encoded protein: CASSSSQGGPYEQYF.

The CDR3 protein is CASSQEVRAHYGYTF. The CDR3 nucleotides read TGCGCCAGCAGCCAAGAAGTCAGGGCGCACTATGGCTACACCTTC. V gene TRBV4-1 combines with J gene TRBJ1-2; D perhaps matches TRBD1 (5 bases). V was trimmed by 0 bases and J by 3 bases, leaving 11 bases between them. The germline V gene encodes CDR1 MGHRA and CDR2 YSYEKL. This CDR3 contains 15 residues.

As DNA, the CDR3 is TGTGCCACCAGCAGGTACCCAAGGGAGCACGAAAAACTGTTTTTT. Protein sequence: CATSRYPREHEKLFF. The chain has TRBV15 and TRBJ1-4; no clear D. V lost 3 bases, J lost 8 bases, and 16 bases lay in between. The CDR3 has 15 amino acids. From germline, CDR1 is LNHNV and CDR2 YYDKDF (reference sequence). The variable domain in full, with the rest retrieved from reference TRBV15 and TRBJ1-4, is DAMVIQNPRYQVTQFGKPVTLSCSQTLNHNVMYWYQQKSSQAPKLLFHYYDKDFNNEADTPDNFQSRRPNTSFCFLDIRSPGLGDTAMYLCATSRYPREHEKLFFGSGTQLSVL.

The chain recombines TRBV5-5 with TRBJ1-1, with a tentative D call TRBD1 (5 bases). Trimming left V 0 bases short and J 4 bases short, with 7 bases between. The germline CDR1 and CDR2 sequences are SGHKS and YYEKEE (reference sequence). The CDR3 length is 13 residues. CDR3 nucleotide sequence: TGTGCCAGCAGCTTGGGGGGACTCACTGAAGCTTTCTTT. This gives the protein CASSLGGLTEAFF.

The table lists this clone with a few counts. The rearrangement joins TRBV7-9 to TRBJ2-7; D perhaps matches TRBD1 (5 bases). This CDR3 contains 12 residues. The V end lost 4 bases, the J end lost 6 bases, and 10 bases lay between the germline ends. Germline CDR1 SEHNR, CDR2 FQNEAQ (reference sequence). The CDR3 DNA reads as TGTGCCAGCAGCTCAGGCCAGGGCGAGCAGTACTTC. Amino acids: CASSSGQGEQYF.

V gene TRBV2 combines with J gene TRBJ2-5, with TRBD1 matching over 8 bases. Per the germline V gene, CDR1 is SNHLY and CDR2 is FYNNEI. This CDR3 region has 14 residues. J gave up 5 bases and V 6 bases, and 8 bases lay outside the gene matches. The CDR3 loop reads CASRAGTGWETQYF. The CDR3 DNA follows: TGTGCCAGCAGGGCCGGGACAGGTTGGGAGACCCAGTACTTC.

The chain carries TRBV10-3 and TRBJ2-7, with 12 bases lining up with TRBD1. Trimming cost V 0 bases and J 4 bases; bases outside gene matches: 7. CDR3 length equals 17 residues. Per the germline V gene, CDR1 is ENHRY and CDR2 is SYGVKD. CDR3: CAISESAGQGAFYEQYF. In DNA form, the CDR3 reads TGTGCCATCAGTGAGTCGGCGGGACAGGGGGCATTTTACGAGCAGTACTTC.

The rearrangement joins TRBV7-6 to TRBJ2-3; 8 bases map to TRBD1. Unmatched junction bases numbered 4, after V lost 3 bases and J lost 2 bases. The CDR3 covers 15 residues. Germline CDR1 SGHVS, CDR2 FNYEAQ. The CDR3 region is CASSFRQGHTDTQYF. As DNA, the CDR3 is TGTGCCAGCAGCTTCCGACAGGGGCACACAGATACGCAGTATTTT.